In this sample, the clone carrying this TCR beta chain turned up a few times. As yet, its antigen is unknown. The CDR3 totals 16 residues. J gave up 0 bases and V 8 bases, and 9 bases lay outside the gene matches. Per the germline V gene, CDR1 is SGHAT and CDR2 is FQDESV (reference sequence). Sorted cells reached over 95% purity in every population. cDNA synthesis used the whole RNA isolate, giving expressed TCRB sequences. TCRdb's copy holds only in-frame clones and misses some; the assay was immunoSEQ multiplex PCR. The sample shows about 260,000 clones, about a fifth of them seen only once. The data originate from a study of beta chain features in type 1 diabetes. Study overall: In age, gender and cell yields, patients were similar to healthy donors.

Study-level findings and limits: At VDJ recombination sites, type 1 diabetes patients had fewer insertions and more deleted nucleotides. Shorter TCRB CDR3s, moderately but significantly so, marked every one of the four CD4+ subsets in Type 1 diabetes patients.

Specimen: naive CD4+ T cells from blood. The source of this sequence is a woman aged 40 to 50 with type 1 diabetes. The chain links TRBV11-1 to TRBJ2-1; 8 bases agree with TRBD2. CDR3 protein: CASASGGRSSYNEQFF. CDR3 DNA: TGTGCCAGCGCCAGCGGCGGGAGGAGCTCCTACAATGAGCAGTTCTTC.